What follows are 23 T cell receptor beta chains derived from one specimen sequenced in a study of T cells in tuberculosis. Clones were sequenced by immunoSEQ multiplex PCR, and TCRdb holds only the in-frame ones, with some missing. The sample has 25,000 to 35,000 clones, around 95% seen once. The sequenced sample consisted of PBMCs. The receptors were gathered from a donor aged 10-35 years with latent tuberculosis or without tuberculosis infection.

V usage is TRBV5-5 and J usage is TRBJ2-7; TRBD1 matches 8 bases. This CDR3 has 14 amino acids. V trimming: 2 bases; J trimming: 5 bases; junction bases outside the gene matches: 6. Germline V CDR1 and CDR2: SGHKS, YYEKEE (reference sequence). CDR3 nucleotide sequence: TGTGCCAGCAGCTTTCGGACAGGGTGGCACGAGCAGTACTTC. This codes for CASSFRTGWHEQYF.

The chain uses TRBV9 and TRBJ2-1; TRBD2 agrees at 12 bases. The V gene's germline CDR1 is SGDLS and CDR2 YYNGEE. This CDR3 contains 19 residues. Losses at the gene ends were 0 bases for V and 8 bases for J; bases not matched to a gene: 15. This chain's CDR3 is CASSVEQGASGRAGDEQFF. The CDR3 DNA follows: TGTGCCAGCAGCGTAGAACAGGGAGCTAGCGGGAGGGCCGGGGATGAGCAGTTCTTC.

V is TRBV27 and J is TRBJ2-1; 7 nucleotides line up with TRBD1. Germline V gives CDR1 MNHEY, CDR2 SMNVEV (reference sequence). The CDR3 extends over 13 amino acids. V lost 2 bases and J lost 10; bases outside the gene matches: 5. This CDR3 reads CASSLTQGFEQFF. For the CDR3, the DNA is TGTGCCAGCAGTTTAACACAGGGGTTCGAGCAGTTCTTC.

This rearrangement joins TRBV29-1 to TRBJ2-3; no firm D call. Trimming removed 6 bases from V and 0 bases from J, with 19 bases in between. The CDR3 is made up of 16 amino acids. Germline assignment: CDR1 SQVTM and CDR2 ANQGSEA. The CDR3 bases are TGCAGCGTCGACGACCCAGACAAGCCTAGCACAGATACGCAGTATTTT. Protein sequence: CSVDDPDKPSTDTQYF.

The chain links TRBV6-8 to TRBJ2-3; 11 bases are a match to TRBD2. CDR3 size: 20 residues. The germline V gene encodes CDR1 MNHGY and CDR2 SAAAGT. V lost 4 bases, J lost 0 bases, and 15 bases stayed unmatched. The CDR3 DNA reads as TGTGCCAGCAGTTCTACTGGGACTAGCGGAGACTATGGGAGCACAGATACGCAGTATTTT. Encoded protein: CASSSTGTSGDYGSTDTQYF.

The chain links TRBV7-9 to TRBJ2-2, with D maybe TRBD1 (6 bases). Trimming removed 4 bases from V and 2 bases from J, with 14 bases in between. Germline V gene data show CDR1 as SEHNR and CDR2 as FQNEAQ (reference sequence). CDR3 size: 16 residues. The CDR3 nucleotides read TGTGCCAGCAGCTCACAGGGCTTCCCCAACACCGGGGAGCTGTTTTTT. Protein sequence: CASSSQGFPNTGELFF.

The V gene is TRBV6-1, the J gene TRBJ1-3, with D unclear. V shed 5 bases and J shed 0 bases, with 11 bases lying between them. Germline V gene lookup returns CDR1 MNHNS and CDR2 SASEGT. This CDR3 spans 15 amino acids. CDR3 protein: CASSTSMSSGNTIYF. CDR3 DNA: TGTGCCAGCAGTACCTCAATGAGCTCTGGAAACACCATATATTTT.

The gene calls are TRBV10-1 and TRBJ2-2; 8 nucleotides match TRBD1. This CDR3 contains 16 residues. V lost 2 bases and J lost 6; bases outside the gene matches: 8. Germline V gene sequence: CDR1 WNHNN, CDR2 SYGVQD (reference sequence). CDR3 sequence reads: CASSEAPGGYSGELFF. CDR3 DNA sequence: TGCGCCAGCAGTGAGGCCCCAGGGGGCTATTCCGGGGAGCTGTTTTTT.

V gene TRBV7-6 combines with J gene TRBJ2-5; D is unclear. Trimming removed 2 bases from V and 2 bases from J, with 6 bases in between. This CDR3 contains 13 residues. The germline CDR1 and CDR2 sequences are SGHVS and FNYEAQ. The CDR3: CASSLILQETQYF. DNA for the CDR3: TGTGCCAGCAGCTTAATCCTACAAGAGACCCAGTACTTC.

The V gene is TRBV2, the J gene TRBJ1-2; 8 nucleotides align to TRBD1. CDR3 length: 13 residues. The ends lost 8 bases at V and 5 bases at J; junction bases unmatched: 7. Germline V lookup: CDR1 SNHLY, CDR2 FYNNEI. CDR3 loop: CASAGTGAYGYTF. The DNA for the CDR3 is TGTGCCAGCGCCGGGACAGGAGCTTATGGCTACACCTTC.

The rearrangement links TRBV10-1 to TRBJ2-1, with TRBD2 identical over 9 bases. Trimming at V came to 0 bases and at J to 5 bases, leaving 2 bases not matched to a gene. Per germline, CDR1 WNHNN and CDR2 SYGVQD (reference sequence). The CDR3 covers 15 residues. CDR3 amino acids: CASSESSGGHNEQFF. In DNA form, the CDR3 reads TGCGCCAGCAGTGAGTCCAGCGGGGGGCACAATGAGCAGTTCTTC.

This chain joins TRBV27 and TRBJ2-1; TRBD2 agrees at 7 bases. Trimming at V came to 4 bases and at J to 7 bases, leaving 13 bases not matched to a gene. The CDR3 length is 16 residues. From germline, CDR1 is MNHEY and CDR2 SMNVEV (reference sequence). DNA of the CDR3: TGTGCCAGCAGTTCCCAAGAGACTAGCTTCCAGAATGAGCAGTTCTTC. Its protein is CASSSQETSFQNEQFF.

J is TRBJ2-3 and V is TRBV7-5; TRBD2 is the table's D call and was not checked against the DNA. TRBV7-5 is assigned pseudogene status. The CDR3 is 12 residues long. The CDR3 sequence is CVRSLRADTQYF. The CDR3 DNA sequence: TGTGTCAGAAGCTTACGTGCAGATACGCAGTATTTT.

V is TRBV18 and J is TRBJ1-4; 10 positions match TRBD1. CDR1 is KGHSH and CDR2 is LQKENI in the germline V gene. V lost 6 bases and J lost 6; bases outside the gene matches: 4. The CDR3 length is 14 residues. CDR3 sequence (DNA): TGTGCCAGCTCCCCCGGGACAGGGGATGAAAAACTGTTTTTT. Residues: CASSPGTGDEKLFF.

This chain links TRBV4-3 with TRBJ2-5, with 8 bases lining up with TRBD2. Germline trimming cut 1 base from V and 5 bases from J; bases unmatched to any gene: 15. Germline lookup yields CDR1 LGHNA and CDR2 YSLEER. The CDR3 covers 18 residues. The CDR3 here is CASSQGSDPGLGYETQYF. The CDR3 DNA reads as TGCGCCAGCAGCCAAGGGTCCGACCCGGGACTAGGGTACGAGACCCAGTACTTC.

J is TRBJ2-2 and V is TRBV7-2; a possible D gene is TRBD2 (5 bases). Germline assignment: CDR1 SGHTA and CDR2 FQGNSA. V was clipped by 2 bases and J by 1 base, with 14 bases between them. This CDR3 contains 17 residues. This CDR3 is CASSLIPLVGNTGELFF. The CDR3 bases are TGTGCCAGCAGCTTAATCCCACTAGTGGGGAACACCGGGGAGCTGTTTTTT.

The gene calls are TRBV6-6 and TRBJ1-4, with D possibly matching TRBD1 (5 bases). This CDR3 has 14 amino acids. V lost 2 bases and J lost 2, with 6 bases in between. Per the germline V gene, CDR1 is MNHNY and CDR2 is SVGAGI (reference sequence). DNA for the CDR3: TGTGCCAGCAGTTACAGGGGCACTAATGAAAAACTGTTTTTT. Amino acids: CASSYRGTNEKLFF.

This chain connects TRBV5-1 to TRBJ1-1; D is uncertain. Germline V gene lookup returns CDR1 SGHRS and CDR2 YFSETQ. The CDR3 is 15 amino acids. V gave up 4 bases and J gave up 0 bases, with 13 bases separating them. CDR3 in amino acids: CASSLHTEMNTEAFF. CDR3 bases: TGCGCCAGCAGCCTACACACGGAGATGAACACTGAAGCTTTCTTT. Together with reference TRBV5-1 and TRBJ1-1, the CDR3 gives the full variable domain: KAGVTQTPRYLIKTRGQQVTLSCSPISGHRSVSWYQQTPGQGLQFLFEYFSETQRNKGNFPGRFSGRQFSNSRSEMNVSTLELGDSALYLCASSLHTEMNTEAFFGQGTRLTVV.

The rearrangement links TRBV7-3 to TRBJ2-2, with 8 bases that match TRBD1. Per the germline V gene, CDR1 is SGHTA and CDR2 is FQGTGA. V gave up 4 bases and J gave up 3 bases; unmatched junction bases: 7. This CDR3 contains 16 residues. The CDR3 here is CASSSQPRGHTGELFF. DNA of the CDR3: TGTGCCAGCAGCTCCCAACCCAGGGGGCACACCGGGGAGCTGTTTTTT.

In this sample, this clone turned up once. The V and J genes are TRBV7-2 and TRBJ2-2; D not certain. Germline CDR1 is SGHTA and CDR2 is FQGNSA. This CDR3 has 11 residues. V was cut by 7 bases and J by 2 bases, with 2 bases left in between. The CDR3 reads CASTNTGELFF. The CDR3 DNA sequence: TGTGCCAGCACTAACACCGGGGAGCTGTTTTTT.

In regard to this clone: Germline is not matched at one junction end, which may reflect a read error. The genes are TRBV7-7 and TRBJ2-7, with TRBD2 matching over 8 bases. The CDR3 consists of 13 residues. The germline gives CDR1 SSHAT, CDR2 FNYEAQ (reference sequence). CDR3 sequence: CASSLGLAGEQYF. In DNA, the CDR3 is TGTGCTAGCAGCTTAGGACTAGCCGGAGAGCAGTACTTC.

This clone was observed a single time. J is TRBJ2-3 and V is TRBV30; a possible D gene is TRBD2 (6 bases). Germline-derived CDR1 and CDR2 are GTSNPN and SVGIG (reference sequence). V shed 2 bases and J shed 3 bases, with 21 bases lying between them. This CDR3 has 17 amino acids. In DNA form, the CDR3 reads TGTGCCTGGAGTAATGGAGGGCGTTTGCTCGAAACAGATACGCAGTATTTT. Protein: CAWSNGGRLLETDTQYF. Full variable domain (remainder filled in from reference TRBV30 and TRBJ2-3): SQTIHQWPATLVQPVGSPLSLECTVEGTSNPNLYWYRQAAGRGLQLLFYSVGIGQISSEVPQNLSASRPQDRQFILSSKKLLLSDSGFYLCAWSNGGRLLETDTQYFGPGTRLTVL.

The gene calls are TRBV21-1 and TRBJ2-7; TRBD1, the D gene given by the table, was not confirmed from the DNA. TRBV21-1 is designated a pseudogene. This CDR3 contains 13 residues. In nucleotides, the CDR3 is TGTGCCAGCCCCTGGCTCGCTCTCTACGAGCAGTACTTC. It yields the protein CASPWLALYEQYF.